This TCR beta chain was sequenced for a study of cytomegalovirus exposure and HLA in healthy donors. Findings of the study overall: Three CMV-associated chains were confirmed in vitro to be specific for CMV antigens.

Note on this clone: Its antigen is unidentified.

Germline-derived CDR1 and CDR2 are MNHEY and SVGAGI. The CDR3 runs 13 residues. V was trimmed by 6 bases and J by 8 bases, leaving 16 bases between them. PCR used 60 Vbeta primers and 13 Jbeta primers. Generated by immunoSEQ multiplex PCR, the TCRdb table keeps only in-frame clones and is missing some. The sample consists of roughly 180,000 clones, over 65% of them appearing once. The clonotype originates from a woman in her twenties or thirties in good health and CMV-seropositive. The sample consisted of PBMCs. The rearrangement links TRBV6-5 to TRBJ1-2, with D unresolved. As DNA, the CDR3 is TGTGCCAGCAGCCGGACTGATAATAGAGGCTACACCTTC. It yields the protein CASSRTDNRGYTF.